This is a list of T cell receptor beta chains from one sample in a study of regulatory T cells in long-lasting Graves disease. Each CDR3 protein is one row after TCRdb ran MiXCR on the multiplex PCR reads. This table has approximately 400,000 distinct CDR3 sequences, under 15% appearing once. These data were also filed under a second study, of T cells in Graves' hyperthyroidism and ophthalmopathy.

The input for sequencing was peripheral blood mononuclear cells (PBMCs), taken at new diagnosis, from a patient treated with antithyroid drugs. The origin of the receptors is a young woman with Graves disease. The CDR3 runs from the conserved cysteine through the conserved F or W. Each record gives: D gene, clone size, J gene, V gene, CDR3 protein, CDR3 DNA. D genes are given only for firm matches. Clone size, where shown, is once, few, many, or a class for clones that have expanded.

>NA|few|TRBJ1-1|TRBV28
CASSLSGTGNTEAFF
TGTGCCAGCAGCTTGTCCGGGACTGGGAACACTGAAGCTTTCTTT
>TRBD2|many|TRBJ2-7|TRBV6-1
CASSEERTSGTYEQYF
TGTGCCAGCAGTGAAGAGAGGACTAGCGGAACCTACGAGCAGTACTTC
>NA|many|TRBJ2-5|TRBV20-1
CSGWEGLKTQYF
TGCAGTGGGTGGGAAGGACTGAAGACCCAGTACTTC
>NA|many|TRBJ2-1|TRBV6-1
CASSEAGRRYNEQFF
TGTGCCAGCAGTGAGGCTGGGCGGAGGTACAATGAGCAGTTCTTC
>NA|few|TRBJ2-5|TRBV6-2/TRBV6-3
CASSYSGEYQETQYF
TGTGCCAGCAGTTACAGCGGAGAGTACCAAGAGACCCAGTACTTC
>NA|many|TRBJ1-2|TRBV12-3/TRBV12-4
CASSRGSGAGYTF
TGTGCCAGCAGTCGGGGGTCGGGAGCTGGCTACACCTTC
>NA|NA|TRBJ1-2|TRBV7-8
CASSWTLGPRRDYGYTF
TGTGCCAGCAGCTGGACCCTTGGGCCTAGGAGGGACTATGGCTACACCTTC
>NA|many|TRBJ2-7|TRBV5-1
CASSLDEGDEQYF
TGCGCCAGCAGCTTGGATGAAGGGGACGAGCAGTACTTC
>NA|NA|TRBJ1-5|TRBV6-1
CASRARVLYSNQPQHF
TGTGCCAGCAGGGCCCGGGTCCTGTATAGCAATCAGCCCCAGCATTTT
>NA|NA|TRBJ2-2|TRBV6-5
CASSSDEGDTGELFF
TGTGCCAGCAGTTCCGACGAGGGAGACACCGGGGAGCTGTTTTTT
>TRBD1|many|TRBJ1-6|TRBV3-1
CASTLRTGPTSPLHF
TGTGCCAGCACCCTCCGGACAGGCCCTACTTCACCCCTCCACTTT
>TRBD2|many|TRBJ2-5|TRBV7-3
CASSLTSGTETQYF
TGTGCCAGCAGCTTAACTAGCGGGACGGAGACCCAGTACTTC
>TRBD1|NA|TRBJ1-3|TRBV5-1
CASRDSPGDTIYF
TGCGCCAGCCGGGACAGCCCAGGAGACACCATATATTTT
>TRBD1|few|TRBJ2-7|TRBV14
CASSQYPGQSYEQYF
TGTGCCAGCAGCCAATACCCGGGACAGTCCTACGAGCAGTACTTC
>TRBD2|few|TRBJ2-7|TRBV4-1
CASSQSSGSLREQYF
TGCGCCAGCAGCCAGTCTAGCGGGAGCCTAAGGGAGCAGTACTTC
>NA|few|TRBJ2-2|TRBV14
CASSQDPNTGELFF
TGTGCCAGCAGCCAAGATCCGAACACCGGGGAGCTGTTTTTT
>TRBD1|many|TRBJ1-2|TRBV6-5
CASSYSIPGQGKGYTF
TGTGCCAGCAGTTACTCGATACCGGGACAGGGAAAGGGCTACACCTTC
>NA|few|TRBJ2-1|TRBV19
CASSPGLSYNEQFF
TGTGCCAGTAGCCCGGGACTTTCCTACAATGAGCAGTTCTTC
>TRBD2|many|TRBJ2-7|TRBV2
CASSALGAGMIAGEGISEQYF
TGTGCCAGCAGTGCCCTCGGGGCAGGGATGATAGCGGGAGAAGGTATTTCCGAGCAGTACTTC
>NA|once|TRBJ2-7|TRBV29-1
CSVDRQGGQYF
TGCAGCGTTGACCGGCAGGGGGGGCAGTACTTC
>NA|many|TRBJ2-7|TRBV15
CATSAASHEQYF
TGTGCCACCAGCGCAGCATCCCACGAGCAGTACTTC
>TRBD1|NA|TRBJ2-5|TRBV20-1
CSASQDREETQYF
TGCAGTGCTTCCCAGGACAGGGAAGAGACCCAGTACTTC
>NA|many|TRBJ2-1|TRBV29-1
CSVPKGSAPFYNEQFF
TGCAGCGTTCCAAAAGGTAGCGCACCATTCTACAATGAGCAGTTCTTC
>NA|NA|TRBJ2-7|TRBV20-1
CSARVGLFSYEQYF
TGCAGTGCTAGAGTTGGGCTGTTCTCCTACGAGCAGTACTTC
>NA|NA|TRBJ1-5|TRBV27
CASRPSTPGGDQPQHF
TGTGCCAGCAGACCCTCTACACCCGGGGGAGATCAGCCCCAGCACTTT
>NA|many|TRBJ1-3|TRBV27
CASSMAYQSGNTIYF
TGTGCCAGCAGCATGGCGTATCAATCTGGAAACACCATATATTTT
>TRBD1|many|TRBJ2-1|TRBV5-6
CASSYGTGLNEQFF
TGTGCCAGCAGCTACGGGACAGGGTTGAATGAGCAGTTCTTC
>NA|few|TRBJ1-2|TRBV2
CASSHQRLYGYTF
TGTGCCAGCAGCCACCAGAGACTGTATGGCTACACCTTC
>TRBD1|many|TRBJ1-1|TRBV6-1
CASSAQGWGTTVNTEAFF
TGTGCCAGCAGTGCACAGGGGTGGGGGACAACAGTGAACACTGAAGCTTTCTTT
>NA|NA|TRBJ1-2|TRBV9
CASSVGSRGSTNYGYTF
TGTGCCAGCAGCGTAGGTTCCCGGGGATCGACTAACTATGGCTACACCTTC
>NA|many|TRBJ2-1|TRBV2
CASSASTSPNNEQFF
TGTGCCAGCAGCGCTTCCACTAGTCCCAACAATGAGCAGTTCTTC
>TRBD2|many|TRBJ2-5|TRBV20-1
CSARGASGRAQETQYF
TGCAGTGCTAGAGGGGCTAGCGGGAGGGCCCAAGAGACCCAGTACTTC
>TRBD2|few|TRBJ2-1|TRBV6-5
CASSYSTGLAGVNEQFF
TGTGCCAGCAGTTACTCCACGGGACTAGCGGGAGTAAATGAGCAGTTCTTC
>NA|few|TRBJ1-6|TRBV30
CASDPRGFSYNSPLHF
TGTGCTTCAGACCCCCGAGGATTCTCCTATAATTCACCCCTCCACTTT
>TRBD1|many|TRBJ2-1|TRBV13
CASSAPGQGLNEQFF
TGTGCCAGCAGCGCGCCGGGACAGGGTTTGAATGAGCAGTTCTTC
>NA|many|TRBJ1-1|TRBV5-6
CASRGGGTEAFF
TGTGCCAGCCGGGGGGGCGGTACTGAAGCTTTCTTT
>NA|few|TRBJ2-2|TRBV15
CATSRGGVTTGELFF
TGTGCCACCAGCAGAGGCGGAGTGACCACCGGGGAGCTGTTTTTT
>NA|NA|TRBJ2-3|TRBV14
CASSQYTRITDTQYF
TGTGCCAGCAGCCAGTATACTAGAATCACAGATACGCAGTATTTT
>NA|many|TRBJ2-7|TRBV30
CAWKGVPYEQYF
TGTGCCTGGAAGGGGGTACCCTACGAGCAGTACTTC
>NA|many|TRBJ2-7|TRBV6-2/TRBV6-3
CASIGGPYEQYF
TGTGCCAGCATTGGGGGACCGTACGAGCAGTACTTC
>NA|many|TRBJ2-1|TRBV12-3/TRBV12-4
CASSESPLQFF
TGTGCCAGCAGTGAGAGCCCTCTCCAGTTCTTC
>NA|NA|TRBJ1-5|TRBV30
CAWSGGRASSQPQHF
TGTGCCTGGAGTGGCGGCAGGGCCTCAAGTCAGCCCCAGCATTTT
>NA|NA|TRBJ1-2|TRBV9
CASSVQGSFAPGYGYTF
TGTGCCAGCAGCGTACAGGGTTCCTTTGCCCCGGGGTATGGCTACACCTTC
>TRBD2|few|TRBJ2-1|TRBV29-1
CSVALTSGVGRIF
TGCAGCGTTGCCCTTACTAGCGGTGTGGGCCGTATCTTC
>TRBD2|few|TRBJ2-1|TRBV20-1
CSARDYSGGRSDEQFF
TGCAGTGCTAGAGATTACTCGGGCGGGAGGAGCGATGAGCAGTTCTTC
>TRBD2|many|TRBJ2-3|TRBV20-1
CSATGTRSGWDTQYF
TGCAGTGCTACCGGGACTAGGTCCGGGTGGGATACGCAGTATTTT
>NA|NA|TRBJ2-3|TRBV7-3
CASSSNLRDTQYF
TGTGCCAGCAGCTCTAATTTGCGAGATACGCAGTATTTT
>NA|NA|TRBJ2-2|TRBV7-9
CASSQTATGELFF
TGTGCCAGCAGCCAGACAGCCACCGGGGAGCTGTTTTTT
>TRBD1|many|TRBJ1-5|TRBV6-1
CASRETGASNQPQHF
TGTGCCAGCAGAGAGACAGGGGCCAGCAATCAGCCCCAGCATTTT
>NA|many|TRBJ2-5|TRBV11-1
CASSSSLGLAGETQYF
TGTGCCAGCAGCTCATCCCTGGGGCTAGCTGGAGAGACCCAGTACTTC
>TRBD1|few|TRBJ2-7|TRBV27
CASSLIRDRVSYEQYF
TGTGCCAGCAGTTTGATCCGGGACAGGGTCTCCTACGAGCAGTACTTC
>TRBD1|many|TRBJ2-5|TRBV15
CATRQGKETQYF
TGTGCCACCAGACAGGGGAAAGAGACCCAGTACTTC
>NA|NA|TRBJ2-7|TRBV6-2/TRBV6-3
CASSYMADYEQYF
TGTGCCAGCAGTTACATGGCAGACTACGAGCAGTACTTC
>NA|NA|TRBJ2-2|TRBV5-6
CASSLGWAAPPKGELFF
TGTGCCAGCAGCTTGGGTTGGGCGGCGCCCCCGAAGGGGGAGCTGTTTTTT